This T cell receptor (beta chain) was observed in a study of metastatic and nonmetastatic thyroid tumors (dated by TCRdb to about 2020). Regarding the research as a whole: Repertoires were compared across peripheral blood and tumor or nodule tissue samples from malignant and benign thyroid patients. Points the paper makes about the study in general: In both blood and tumor samples, malignant tumors were reported to have significantly higher TCR beta diversity than benign nodules.

V and J are truncated by 5 bases and 5 bases respectively, leaving an intervening sequence of 15 bases. CDR1 and CDR2 were assigned from the germline V gene as MDHEN and SYDVKM. The CDR3 runs 14 amino acids, cysteine and phenylalanine included. Kept here is only the CDR3 DNA, which spans 42 bases and is read in frame from base 1. Before undergoing thyroid surgery, none of the patients had been given any kind of treatment. Using T-cell receptor beta sequencing, the researchers looked back retrospectively at clinical samples from patients, gathered between about 2011 and 2019. The receptor library was made with PCR. TCRdb names Illumina HiSeq 4000 as the instrument used. High-throughput sequencing was used to profile the TCR beta-chain CDR3 region of every patient. On the authors' methods: CDR3 differences across clinicopathological groups were used to build a classifier for discriminating distant-metastatic papillary thyroid cancer patients. Repertoire diversity was assessed with the Shannon index, and tumor-blood repertoire similarity with the Morisita-Horn index. TCRdb itself trimmed the public reads at Q25 with fastp, ran MiXCR and retained productive beta chains. TCRdb, not the original authors, processed these V and J calls. This sample has approximately 31,000 clones in its table, and 25% to 30% of those were observed once. Around 28% of the sample lies in the top ten.

A note on this clone: This clone's antigen is unknown. No base-level quality is on record; no much larger clone is a single base apart.

The sequenced sample consisted of blood. The V gene is TRBV28 and the J gene is TRBJ1-2; the D gene identity is not certain. This clonotype was sampled from a female donor with papillary thyroid cancer or a benign thyroid nodule (not recorded which). Some clones in this sample may be carry-over from other donors' samples. The CDR3 sequence is CASSPLPAAYGYTF. The DNA sequence is TGTGCCAGCAGTCCCCTTCCAGCTGCGTATGGCTACACCTTC.